Listed here are 8 T cell receptor beta chains from one sample, sequenced in a study of blood T cell repertoires in COVID-19 (dated by TCRdb to the early 2020s). To prepare the library, the immunoSEQ multiplex PCR assay was applied. The table was pulled from immuneACCESS by TCRdb, which kept in-frame rearrangements only. Such tables lose some clones; where checked, under half of the loss comes from unresolved V genes, and the rest has no known cause. The sample table shows fewer than 200,000 clones, and approximately 79% are seen once. More than 6.5% of the sample lies in the top ten. Material: peripheral blood. These receptor sequences come from a woman aged 60-75 years with COVID-19, enrolled during active disease.

The V call is TRBV4-3, the J call TRBJ1-3; no clear D gene. Germline V gene lookup returns CDR1 LGHNA and CDR2 YSLEER. Trimming cost V 0 bases and J 4 bases, with 13 bases left between them. The CDR3 totals 16 residues. The CDR3 reads CASSQEPHTLGNTIYF. The CDR3 bases are TGCGCCAGCAGCCAAGAGCCCCACACCTTAGGAAACACCATATATTTT.

The chain links TRBV19 to TRBJ2-5; 7 bases map to TRBD1. Germline values: CDR1 LNHDA, CDR2 SQIVND (reference sequence). The junction had 7 bases not matched to a gene; V was cut back by 2 bases and J by 1 base. The CDR3 runs 16 residues. The CDR3 DNA reads as TGTGCCAGTAGTATAAACTACAGGGGCCCCCAAGAGACCCAGTACTTC. Translation: CASSINYRGPQETQYF.

The V gene is TRBV19, the J gene TRBJ1-2, with D possibly matching TRBD1 (5 bases). This CDR3 spans 13 amino acids. Germline CDR1 LNHDA, CDR2 SQIVND (reference sequence). Trimming shortened V by 5 bases and J by 6 bases, and 13 bases separated the two germline ends. CDR3 DNA sequence: TGTGCCAGTAGTCCTCGGGGGTCCCATGGCTACACCTTC. Residues: CASSPRGSHGYTF.

The chain uses TRBV5-1 and TRBJ2-5; 13 positions match TRBD2. The trim removed 5 bases at V and 1 base at J, leaving 2 bases unmatched. The CDR3 loop spans 15 amino acids. Germline lookup yields CDR1 SGHRS and CDR2 YFSETQ. The CDR3 loop is CASRRTSGGQETQYF. In DNA form, the CDR3 reads TGCGCCAGCAGACGGACTAGCGGGGGCCAAGAGACCCAGTACTTC.

This sequence joins TRBV5-8 and TRBJ2-1, with D possibly matching TRBD2 (6 bases). The germline gives CDR1 SGHTS, CDR2 YDEGEE. V dropped 2 bases and J dropped 0 bases, with 9 bases sitting between them. The CDR3 runs 15 residues. This chain's CDR3 is CASSFGGSSYNEQFF. For the CDR3, the DNA is TGTGCCAGCAGCTTCGGGGGAAGCTCCTACAATGAGCAGTTCTTC.

This sequence joins TRBV11-2 and TRBJ2-3; TRBD2 agrees at 8 bases. This CDR3 has 15 residues. V was pared by 8 bases and J by 3 bases, with 10 bases of the junction left unmatched. Germline V gene data show CDR1 as SGHAT and CDR2 as FQNNGV. CDR3 residues: CASLPWSGGTDTQYF. The CDR3 DNA reads TGTGCCAGCCTCCCATGGAGCGGGGGTACAGATACGCAGTATTTT.

The V and J genes are TRBV13 and TRBJ2-2; 10 positions match TRBD1. J gave up 0 bases and V 7 bases, and 11 bases lay outside the gene matches. Germline V gene sequence: CDR1 PRHDT, CDR2 FYEKMQ (reference sequence). The CDR3 consists of 18 residues. CDR3: CASTVPGQGTSNTGELFF. CDR3 sequence (DNA): TGTGCCAGCACCGTTCCGGGACAGGGGACTTCGAACACCGGGGAGCTGTTTTTT.

The chain combines TRBV4-2 with TRBJ2-7; possible D gene TRBD2, 6 bases. The V gene lost 2 bases and the J gene lost 6 bases, with 11 bases spanning the gap. CDR1 is LGHNA and CDR2 is YNFKEQ in the germline V gene. CDR3 length: 13 amino acids. CDR3 bases: TGTGCCAGCAGCCAAAGGGAGGAGACCGAGCAGTACTTC. It encodes CASSQREETEQYF.